Listed here are 13 T cell receptor beta chains from one sample, sequenced in a study of blood T cell repertoires in COVID-19. TCRdb's table, derived via immunoSEQ multiplex PCR, lists solely in-frame clones and lacks some. The sample holds fewer than 350,000 clones, approximately 86% seen once. The sequencing input was peripheral blood. Receptor source: a woman in her fifties or sixties with active or convalescent COVID-19.

This rearrangement joins TRBV7-8 to TRBJ1-1; 7 positions match TRBD1. Germline trimming cut 5 bases from V and 6 bases from J; bases unmatched to any gene: 9. CDR3 length: 14 residues. Per the germline V gene, CDR1 is SGHVS and CDR2 is FQNEAQ. The CDR3 spells CASSPQGLGAEAFF. Written as DNA, the CDR3 is TGTGCCAGCAGCCCACAGGGGTTGGGGGCTGAAGCTTTCTTT.

This chain links TRBV19 with TRBJ1-1, with 8 nucleotides matching TRBD1. The CDR3 covers 15 residues. Germline loops: CDR1 LNHDA, CDR2 SQIVND (reference sequence). V lost 5 bases, J lost 4 bases, and 9 bases stayed unmatched. Here the CDR3 DNA reads TGTGCCAGTAGTTTTCAGACAGGGGTGATCACTGAAGCTTTCTTT. Protein product: CASSFQTGVITEAFF. Together with reference TRBV19 and TRBJ1-1, the CDR3 gives the full variable domain: DGGITQSPKYLFRKEGQNVTLSCEQNLNHDAMYWYRQDPGQGLRLIYYSQIVNDFQKGDIAEGYSVSREKKESFPLTVTSAQKNPTAFYLCASSFQTGVITEAFFGQGTRLTVV.

This clone was observed a single time. The chain recombines TRBV7-8 with TRBJ2-7, with 12 bases matching TRBD2. The V gene end was trimmed by 4 bases and the J gene end by 5 bases; junction bases not matched to a gene: 6. From germline, CDR1 is SGHVS and CDR2 FQNEAQ. The CDR3 is made up of 15 amino acids. CDR3: CASSSLAGGPHEQYF. CDR3 nucleotides: TGTGCCAGCAGCTCCCTAGCGGGAGGGCCCCACGAGCAGTACTTC. Full variable domain (remainder filled in from reference TRBV7-8 and TRBJ2-7): GAGVSQSPRYKVAKRGQDVALRCDPISGHVSLFWYQQALGQGPEFLTYFQNEAQLDKSGLPSDRFFAERPEGSVSTLKIQRTQQEDSAVYLCASSSLAGGPHEQYFGPGTRLTVT.

V gene TRBV7-6 combines with J gene TRBJ2-5; TRBD2 is a possible D gene (5 bases). This CDR3 is built from 12 residues. Deletions cut 0 bases from V and 7 bases from J, with 6 bases between. CDR1 is SGHVS and CDR2 is FNYEAQ in the germline V gene. For the CDR3, the DNA is TGTGCCAGCAGCTTAGCCCGGGGGACCCAGTACTTC. This gives the protein CASSLARGTQYF.

The chain joins TRBV19 to TRBJ1-5; D is perhaps TRBD1 (6 bases). With 7 bases removed from V and 0 bases from J, the gap between germline ends came to 19 bases. This CDR3 region has 17 residues. CDR1 and CDR2 from the germline V gene are LNHDA and SQIVND (reference sequence). The CDR3 DNA reads as TGTGCCAGTACCTATACGGGGGGGCTCCGTAGCAATCAGCCCCAGCATTTT. Its translation: CASTYTGGLRSNQPQHF.

CDR3 region: CASSQARVGGVDEQFF. DNA for the CDR3: TGTGCCAGCAGCCAAGCCCGGGTGGGAGGAGTGGATGAGCAGTTCTTC. The chain couples TRBV3-1 (or the pseudogene TRBV3-2) to TRBJ2-1, with D maybe TRBD2 (6 bases). In germline, CDR1 is LGHDT, CDR2 YNNKEL (reference sequence). CDR3 length: 16 amino acids. The V end was cut by 1 base, the J end by 8 bases, with 18 bases between.

This sequence joins TRBV7-2 and TRBJ2-7; 7 nucleotides align to TRBD2. Germline loops: CDR1 SGHTA, CDR2 FQGNSA. V shed 5 bases, J shed 2 bases, and the junction held 12 bases outside the gene matches. The CDR3 is 16 residues long. CDR3 nucleotides: TGTGCCAGCAGCCCCCCTGGCGGGACTATCCCCTACGAGCAGTACTTC. It codes for CASSPPGGTIPYEQYF.

The chain combines TRBV18 with TRBJ2-5, with D possibly being TRBD1 (6 bases). This CDR3 has 17 residues. CDR1 is KGHSH, CDR2 LQKENI, per germline. V lost 1 base to trimming and J lost 2 bases, with 17 bases between them. CDR3 amino acids: CASSPLPPRGSQETQYF. CDR3 DNA: TGTGCCAGCTCACCACTCCCCCCCAGGGGCTCTCAAGAGACCCAGTACTTC.

The chain has TRBV4-1 and TRBJ1-5, with TRBD1 matching over 8 bases. V shed 3 bases and J 5 bases; nucleotides not matched to a gene: 9. The CDR3 runs to 16 residues. CDR1 MGHRA and CDR2 YSYEKL come from the germline V gene. The CDR3 loop is CASSQTTGGRDQPQHF. CDR3 nucleotides: TGCGCCAGCAGCCAGACTACAGGGGGGAGGGATCAGCCCCAGCATTTT.

J is TRBJ1-3 and V is TRBV30; TRBD1 agrees at 10 bases. Trimming removed 2 bases from V and 3 bases from J; junction bases left unmatched: 7. The germline CDR1 and CDR2 sequences are GTSNPN and SVGIG (reference sequence). This CDR3 is 16 amino acids long. The DNA for the CDR3 is TGTGCCTGGAGTACCGGGACAGGGGTTGGTGGAAACACCATATATTTT. Residues: CAWSTGTGVGGNTIYF.

This chain joins TRBV11-2 and TRBJ1-6, with TRBD1 identical over 9 bases. Germline CDR1 reads SGHAT; CDR2 reads FQNNGV. The CDR3 contains 15 residues. The V and J ends lost 4 bases and 7 bases, in that order; junction bases with no gene match: 5. The CDR3 reads CASSSGTGRNSPLHF. DNA of the CDR3: TGTGCCAGCAGCTCCGGGACAGGGAGGAATTCACCCCTCCACTTT.

The chain couples TRBV10-3 to TRBJ2-7; the D gene is possibly TRBD2 (5 bases). The CDR3 runs to 12 residues. Germline-derived CDR1 and CDR2 are ENHRY and SYGVKD. Trimming shortened V by 6 bases and J by 2 bases, and 8 bases separated the two germline ends. CDR3 sequence: CAIRAGPYEQYF. In DNA form, the CDR3 reads TGTGCCATCAGGGCGGGTCCCTACGAGCAGTACTTC.

The rearrangement joins TRBV18 to TRBJ1-1, with D uncertain. The V gene lost 3 bases and the J gene lost 4 bases, with 6 bases spanning the gap. In germline, CDR1 is KGHSH, CDR2 LQKENI. The CDR3 consists of 12 residues. The CDR3 DNA sequence: TGTGCCAGCTCACCCCCGTCCACTGAAGCTTTCTTT. It is translated as CASSPPSTEAFF. Complete variable domain (other parts from reference TRBV18 and TRBJ1-1): NAGVMQNPRHLVRRRGQEARLRCSPMKGHSHVYWYRQLPEEGLKFMVYLQKENIIDESGMPKERFSAEFPKEGPSILRIQQVVRGDSAAYFCASSPPSTEAFFGQGTRLTVV.